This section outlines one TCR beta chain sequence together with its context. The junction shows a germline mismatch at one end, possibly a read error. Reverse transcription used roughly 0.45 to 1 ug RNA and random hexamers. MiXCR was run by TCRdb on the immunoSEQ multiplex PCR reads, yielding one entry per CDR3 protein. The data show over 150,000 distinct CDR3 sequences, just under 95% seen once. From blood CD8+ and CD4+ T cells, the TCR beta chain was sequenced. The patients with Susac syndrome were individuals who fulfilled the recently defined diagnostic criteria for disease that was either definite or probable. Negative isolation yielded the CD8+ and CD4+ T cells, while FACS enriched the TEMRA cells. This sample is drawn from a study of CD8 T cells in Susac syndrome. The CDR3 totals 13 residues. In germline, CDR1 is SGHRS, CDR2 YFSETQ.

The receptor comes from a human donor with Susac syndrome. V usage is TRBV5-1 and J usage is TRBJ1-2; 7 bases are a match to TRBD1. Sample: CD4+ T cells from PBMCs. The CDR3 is CASSLDRDYGYTF. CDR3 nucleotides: TGTGCCAGCAGTCTTGACAGGGACTATGGCTACACCTTC.